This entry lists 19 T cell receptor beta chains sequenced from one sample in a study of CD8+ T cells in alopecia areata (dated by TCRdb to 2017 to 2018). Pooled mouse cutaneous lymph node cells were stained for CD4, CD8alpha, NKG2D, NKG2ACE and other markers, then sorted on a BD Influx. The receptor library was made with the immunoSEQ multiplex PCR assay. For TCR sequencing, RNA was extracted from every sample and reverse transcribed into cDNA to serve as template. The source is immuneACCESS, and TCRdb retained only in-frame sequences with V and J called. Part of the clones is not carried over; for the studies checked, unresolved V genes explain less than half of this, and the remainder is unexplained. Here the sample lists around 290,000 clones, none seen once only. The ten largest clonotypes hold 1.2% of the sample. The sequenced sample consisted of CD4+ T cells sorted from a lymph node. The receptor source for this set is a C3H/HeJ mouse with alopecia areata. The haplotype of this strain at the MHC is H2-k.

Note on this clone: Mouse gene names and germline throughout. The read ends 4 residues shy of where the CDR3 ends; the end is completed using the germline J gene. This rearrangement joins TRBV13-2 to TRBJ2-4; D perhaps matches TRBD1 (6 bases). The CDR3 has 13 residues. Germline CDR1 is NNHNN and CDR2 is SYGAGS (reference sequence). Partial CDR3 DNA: TGTGCCAGCGGTGTCCGGGACAAAAAC. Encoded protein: CASGVRDKN. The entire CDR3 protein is CASGVRDKNTLYF.

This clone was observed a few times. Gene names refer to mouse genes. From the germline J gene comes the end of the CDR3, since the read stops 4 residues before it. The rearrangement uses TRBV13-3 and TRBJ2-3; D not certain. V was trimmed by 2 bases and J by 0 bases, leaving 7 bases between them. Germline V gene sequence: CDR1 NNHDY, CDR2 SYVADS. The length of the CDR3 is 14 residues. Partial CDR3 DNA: TGTGCCAGCAGTGACCGCAGGAGTGCAGAA. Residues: CASSDRRSAE. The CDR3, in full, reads CASSDRRSAETLYF.

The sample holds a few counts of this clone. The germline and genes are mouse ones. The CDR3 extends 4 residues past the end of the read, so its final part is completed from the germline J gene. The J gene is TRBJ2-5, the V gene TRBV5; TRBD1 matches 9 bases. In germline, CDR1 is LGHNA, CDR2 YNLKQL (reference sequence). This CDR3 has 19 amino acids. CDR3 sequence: CASSQDLGHQQGARDTQYF. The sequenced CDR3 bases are TGTGCCAGCAGCCAAGATCTTGGGCATCAACAGGGGGCGCGGGAC.

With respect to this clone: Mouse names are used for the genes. The CDR3 loop is CASGPGLGASAETLYF. The part of the CDR3 DNA that was read is TGTGCCAGCGGCCCGGGACTGGGGGCTAGTGCAGAA. The rearrangement links TRBV13-2 to TRBJ2-3; 11 nucleotides match TRBD2. The read falls 4 residues short of the CDR3 end, and the missing part is taken from the germline J gene. The germline gives CDR1 NNHNN, CDR2 SYGAGS (reference sequence). There are 16 residues in the CDR3. V gave up 5 bases and J gave up 0 bases; unmatched junction bases: 5.

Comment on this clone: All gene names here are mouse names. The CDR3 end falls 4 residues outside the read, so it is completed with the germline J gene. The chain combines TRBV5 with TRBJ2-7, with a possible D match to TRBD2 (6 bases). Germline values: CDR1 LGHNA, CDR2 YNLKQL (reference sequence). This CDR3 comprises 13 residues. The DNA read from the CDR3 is TGTGCCAGCAGCCAAGTGTCTGGGGAT. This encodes CASSQVSGD. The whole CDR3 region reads CASSQVSGDEQYF.

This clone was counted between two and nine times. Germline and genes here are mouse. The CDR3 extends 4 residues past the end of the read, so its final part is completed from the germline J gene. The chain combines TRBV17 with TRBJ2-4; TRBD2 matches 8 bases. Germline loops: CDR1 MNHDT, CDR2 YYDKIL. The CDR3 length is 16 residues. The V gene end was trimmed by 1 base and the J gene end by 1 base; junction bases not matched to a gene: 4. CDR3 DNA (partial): TGTGCTAGCAGTAGAGGGGGGGGCGGCGGTCAAAAC. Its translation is CASSRGGGGGQN. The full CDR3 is CASSRGGGGGQNTLYF.

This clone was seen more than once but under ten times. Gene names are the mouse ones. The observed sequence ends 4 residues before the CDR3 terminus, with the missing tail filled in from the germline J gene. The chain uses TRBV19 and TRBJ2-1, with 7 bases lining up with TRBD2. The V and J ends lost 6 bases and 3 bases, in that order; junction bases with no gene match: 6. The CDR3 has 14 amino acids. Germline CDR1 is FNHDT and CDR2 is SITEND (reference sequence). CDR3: CASTMGGFYAEQFF. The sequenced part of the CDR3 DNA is TGTGCCAGCACCATGGGGGGTTTCTATGCT.

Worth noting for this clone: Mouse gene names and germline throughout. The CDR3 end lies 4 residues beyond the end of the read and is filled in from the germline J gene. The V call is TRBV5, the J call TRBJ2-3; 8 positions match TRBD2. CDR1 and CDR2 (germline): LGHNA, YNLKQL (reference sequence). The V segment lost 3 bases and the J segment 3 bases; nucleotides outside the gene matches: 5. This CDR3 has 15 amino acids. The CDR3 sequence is CASSHSGTGAETLYF. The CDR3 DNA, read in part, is TGTGCCAGCAGCCATTCCGGGACTGGAGCAGAA.

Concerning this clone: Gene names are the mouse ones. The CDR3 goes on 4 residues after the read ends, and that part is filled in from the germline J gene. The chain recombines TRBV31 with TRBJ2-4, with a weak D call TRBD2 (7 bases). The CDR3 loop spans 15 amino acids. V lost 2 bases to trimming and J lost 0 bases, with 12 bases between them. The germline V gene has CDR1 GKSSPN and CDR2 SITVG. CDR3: CAWSSLGASQNTLYF. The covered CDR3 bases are TGTGCCTGGAGTAGCCTGGGGGCTAGTCAAAAC.

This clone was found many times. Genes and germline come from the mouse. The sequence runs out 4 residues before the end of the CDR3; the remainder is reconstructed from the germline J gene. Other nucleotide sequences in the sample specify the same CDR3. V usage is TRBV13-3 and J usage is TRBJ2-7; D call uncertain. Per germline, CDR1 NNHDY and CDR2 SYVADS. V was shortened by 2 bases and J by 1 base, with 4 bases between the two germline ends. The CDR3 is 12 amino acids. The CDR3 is CASSDRSYEQYF. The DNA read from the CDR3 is TGTGCCAGCAGTGACAGATCCTAT.

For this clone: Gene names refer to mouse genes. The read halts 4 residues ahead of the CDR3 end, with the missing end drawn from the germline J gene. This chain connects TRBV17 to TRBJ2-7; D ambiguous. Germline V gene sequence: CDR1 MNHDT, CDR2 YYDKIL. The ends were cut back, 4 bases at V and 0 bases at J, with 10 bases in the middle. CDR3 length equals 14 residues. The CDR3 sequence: CASSIGRYSYEQYF. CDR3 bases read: TGTGCTAGCAGTATCGGCAGGTACTCCTAT.

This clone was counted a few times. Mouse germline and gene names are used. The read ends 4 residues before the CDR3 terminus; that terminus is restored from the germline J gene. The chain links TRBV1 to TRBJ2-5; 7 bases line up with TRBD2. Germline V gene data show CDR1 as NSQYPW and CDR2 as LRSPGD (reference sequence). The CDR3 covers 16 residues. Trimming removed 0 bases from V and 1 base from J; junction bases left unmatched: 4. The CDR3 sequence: CTCSADRWGDQDTQYF. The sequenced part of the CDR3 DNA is TGCACCTGCAGTGCAGATCGTTGGGGGGACCAAGAC.

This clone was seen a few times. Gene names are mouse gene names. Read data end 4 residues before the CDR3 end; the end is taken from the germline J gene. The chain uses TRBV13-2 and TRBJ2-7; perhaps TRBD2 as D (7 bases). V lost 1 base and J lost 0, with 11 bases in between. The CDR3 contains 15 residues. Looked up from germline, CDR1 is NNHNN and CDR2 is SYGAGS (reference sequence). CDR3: CASGDWGARSYEQYF. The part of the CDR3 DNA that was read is TGTGCCAGCGGTGATTGGGGGGCGCGCTCCTAT.

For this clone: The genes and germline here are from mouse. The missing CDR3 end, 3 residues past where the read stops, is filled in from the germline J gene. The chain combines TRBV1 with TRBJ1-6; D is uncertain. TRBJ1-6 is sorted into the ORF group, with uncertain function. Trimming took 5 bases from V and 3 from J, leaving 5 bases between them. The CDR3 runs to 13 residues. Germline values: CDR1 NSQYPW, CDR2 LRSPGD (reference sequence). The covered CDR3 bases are TGCACCTGCAGTCCAAACTATAATTCGCCC. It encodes CTCSPNYNSP. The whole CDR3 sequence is CTCSPNYNSPLYF.

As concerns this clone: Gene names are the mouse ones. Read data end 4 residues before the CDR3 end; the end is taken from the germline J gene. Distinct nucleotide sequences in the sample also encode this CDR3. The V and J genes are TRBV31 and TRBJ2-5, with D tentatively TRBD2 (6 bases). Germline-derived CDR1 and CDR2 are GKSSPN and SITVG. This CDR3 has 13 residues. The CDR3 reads CAWSLGGEDTQYF. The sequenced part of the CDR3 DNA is TGTGCCTGGAGTCTGGGGGGAGAAGAC. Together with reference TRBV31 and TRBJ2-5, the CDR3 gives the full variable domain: AQTIHQWPVAEIKAVGSPLSLGCTIKGKSSPNLYWYWQATGGTLQQLFYSITVGQVESVVQLNLSASRPKDDQFILSTEKLLLSHSGFYLCAWSLGGEDTQYFGPGTRLLVL.

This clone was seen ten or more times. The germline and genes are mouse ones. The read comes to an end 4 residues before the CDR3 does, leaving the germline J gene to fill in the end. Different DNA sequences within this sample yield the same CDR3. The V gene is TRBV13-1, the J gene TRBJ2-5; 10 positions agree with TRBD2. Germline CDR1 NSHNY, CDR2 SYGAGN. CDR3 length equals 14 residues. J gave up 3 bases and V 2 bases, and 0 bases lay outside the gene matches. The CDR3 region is CASSETGGQDTQYF. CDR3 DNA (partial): TGTGCCAGCAGTGAGACTGGGGGGCAAGAC.

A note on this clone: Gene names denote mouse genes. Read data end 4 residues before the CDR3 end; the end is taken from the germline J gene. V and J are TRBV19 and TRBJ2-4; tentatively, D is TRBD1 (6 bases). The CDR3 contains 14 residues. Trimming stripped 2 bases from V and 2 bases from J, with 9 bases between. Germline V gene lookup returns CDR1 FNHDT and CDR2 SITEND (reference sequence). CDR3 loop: CASSMRTDQNTLYF. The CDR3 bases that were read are TGTGCCAGCAGTATGCGGACAGATCAAAAC.

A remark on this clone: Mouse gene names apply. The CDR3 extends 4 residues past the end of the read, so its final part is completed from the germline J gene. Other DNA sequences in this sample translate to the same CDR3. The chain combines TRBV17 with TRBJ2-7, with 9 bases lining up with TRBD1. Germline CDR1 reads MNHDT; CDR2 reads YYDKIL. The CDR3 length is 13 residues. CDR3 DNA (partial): TGTGCTAGCAGTAGGGACAGGGGTGAT. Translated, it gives CASSRDRGD. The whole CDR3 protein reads CASSRDRGDEQYF.

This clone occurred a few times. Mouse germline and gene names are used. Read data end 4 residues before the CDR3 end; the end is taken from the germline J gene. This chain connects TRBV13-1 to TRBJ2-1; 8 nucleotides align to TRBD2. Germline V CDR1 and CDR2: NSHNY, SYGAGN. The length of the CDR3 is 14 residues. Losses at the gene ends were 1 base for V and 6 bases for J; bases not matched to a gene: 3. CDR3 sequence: CASSDRGGLAEQFF. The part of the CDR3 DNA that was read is TGTGCCAGCAGTGATAGGGGGGGGCTTGCT.